The 6 T cell receptor beta chains below were found in one sample sequenced in a study of CD8 T cells in Susac syndrome. About 0.45 to 1 ug RNA was reverse transcribed with random hexamers. TCRdb reanalysed the immunoSEQ multiplex PCR reads using MiXCR and keeps one entry per CDR3 protein. Of 400,000 to 550,000 distinct CDR3 sequences in the sample, more than 80% were seen once. The specimen was CD8+ T cells from PBMCs. The receptors here all came from a human donor with multiple sclerosis.

V is TRBV30 and J is TRBJ2-1; 7 bases line up with TRBD1. Germline V gene lookup returns CDR1 GTSNPN and CDR2 SVGIG (reference sequence). The CDR3 length is 13 residues. With 1 base clipped from V and 6 bases from J, the junction kept 3 bases outside the gene matches. The CDR3 sequence is CAWSAGTVNEQFF. Written as DNA, the CDR3 is TGTGCCTGGAGTGCGGGGACAGTCAATGAGCAGTTCTTC. The full variable domain, its missing parts supplied by reference TRBV30 and TRBJ2-1, is SQTIHQWPATLVQPVGSPLSLECTVEGTSNPNLYWYRQAAGRGLQLLFYSVGIGQISSEVPQNLSASRPQDRQFILSSKKLLLSDSGFYLCAWSAGTVNEQFFGPGTRLTVL.

This chain connects TRBV9 to TRBJ2-2, with 10 bases matching TRBD1. Germline V gene lookup returns CDR1 SGDLS and CDR2 YYNGEE. This CDR3 spans 17 amino acids. Trimming removed 3 bases from V and 10 bases from J; junction bases left unmatched: 15. CDR3 DNA sequence: TGTGCCAGCAGCGCCAATCCGGGACAGGGGTTCGCCCTGGAGCTGTTTTTT. Its translation: CASSANPGQGFALELFF. Using reference TRBV9 and TRBJ2-2 for the parts outside the CDR3, the full variable domain is DSGVTQTPKHLITATGQRVTLRCSPRSGDLSVYWYQQSLDQGLQFLIQYYNGEERAKGNILERFSAQQFPDLHSELNLSSLELGDSALYFCASSANPGQGFALELFFGEGSRLTVL.

V and J are TRBV12-3 or TRBV12-4 and TRBJ1-5; D call uncertain. CDR3 length: 13 residues. The ends were cut back, 3 bases at V and 8 bases at J, with 11 bases in the middle. The CDR3 coding sequence is TGTGCCAGCAGTTTTGGGCCGGCGGAGCCCCAGCATTTT. Protein product: CASSFGPAEPQHF.

The CDR3 region is CASRPGTATEAFF. The CDR3 DNA reads as TGTGCCAGCAGGCCCGGGACAGCCACTGAAGCTTTCTTT. This chain joins TRBV27 and TRBJ1-1; 7 positions match TRBD1. V lost 6 bases to trimming and J lost 4 bases; unmatched junction nucleotides: 5. This CDR3 spans 13 amino acids. Germline CDR1 MNHEY, CDR2 SMNVEV (reference sequence).

This chain uses TRBV7-9 with TRBJ1-2; unclear D gene. CDR3 length equals 13 residues. Looked up from germline, CDR1 is SEHNR and CDR2 is FQNEAQ (reference sequence). Trimming pared 3 bases from V and 7 bases from J, leaving 12 bases between. The CDR3 DNA reads as TGTGCCAGCAGCTTTTCCACAGCTTTTGGCTACACCTTC. This encodes CASSFSTAFGYTF.

The rearrangement links TRBV19 to TRBJ2-7; TRBD1 or TRBD2 may be the D gene (5 bases each). The V gene lost 5 bases and the J gene lost 1 base, with 15 bases spanning the gap. CDR3 size: 15 residues. The germline gives CDR1 LNHDA, CDR2 SQIVND (reference sequence). The CDR3: CASSPSWGNSYEQYF. The CDR3 DNA sequence: TGTGCCAGTAGTCCCTCCTGGGGGAATTCCTACGAGCAGTACTTC.